This T cell receptor (beta chain) was captured by sequencing in a study of blood T cells in healthy people across ages. The study, taken as a whole, reports: Estimated diversity, derived from one million T cells, was regarded as an underestimate.

The CDR3 consists of 15 residues. The V segment lost 8 bases and the J segment 2 bases; nucleotides outside the gene matches: 6. This clonotype turned up a few times. As yet, its antigen is unknown. Primed by a sample-barcoded 5' primer and a J-beta primer mix, a second PCR proceeded for about 6 to 12 cycles. TCRdb processed the 5' RACE reads anew with MiXCR; each CDR3 protein has one entry. Of around 1,900,000 distinct CDR3 sequences in the sample, roughly two fifths were seen once. Sequencing input: blood. This chain joins TRBV12-3 or TRBV12-4 and TRBJ2-3, with 11 bases that match TRBD2. The sequence was collected from a human donor in good health. CDR3 coding DNA: TGTGCCAGCCAACCTAGCGGGGGGATCACAGATACGCAGTATTTT. Protein sequence: CASQPSGGITDTQYF.